A selection of T cell receptor beta chains follows, all from one sample in a study of read filtering for tumor transcriptome and immune sequencing. TCRdb re-analysed the reads in MiXCR, keeping a single row per CDR3 protein. Here the sample spans 90,000 or so distinct CDR3 sequences, roughly 21% being singletons. What was sequenced was a population of CD138-negative cells sorted from bone marrow. These receptors were obtained from a donor aged 40 or over with multiple myeloma. The CDR3 runs from the conserved cysteine through the conserved F or W. Each record gives: J gene, V gene, CDR3 protein.

TRBJ1-4	TRBV5-1	CASSPGPDEKLFF
TRBJ2-3	TRBV6-6	CAIRSGTKSTDTQYF
TRBJ2-1	TRBV28	CASSPILAGRNNEQFF
TRBJ1-2	TRBV29-1	CSVDMGYTF
TRBJ2-3	TRBV9	CASSVGTGLNTDTQYF
TRBJ2-6	TRBV12-3/TRBV12-4	CASSPKQGAGSGANVLTF
TRBJ1-1	TRBV20-1	CSANRDQAFF
TRBJ2-6	TRBV28	CASSPRTGLTGANVLTF
TRBJ2-4	TRBV2	CASSNLGTSISIQYF
TRBJ2-5	TRBV6-1	CASSESPASGGPKGF
TRBJ2-7	TRBV7-2	CASSLGGNDEQYF
TRBJ2-3	TRBV5-1	CASSLQGVGDTQYF
TRBJ1-1	TRBV3-1	CASSQNPTGRTEAFF
TRBJ1-1	TRBV29-1	CSVTWGTVNTEAFF
TRBJ2-7	TRBV19	CASSVAPGLGLYEQYF
TRBJ2-5	TRBV21-1	CASSKGGTGPLQETQYF
TRBJ1-1	TRBV20-1	CSARSGSGVGTEAFF
TRBJ1-1	TRBV12-3/TRBV12-4	CASSSQGGTEAFF
TRBJ1-4	TRBV29-1	CSVLLLTKLFF
TRBJ1-5	TRBV7-2	CASSSGGSGQPQHF
TRBJ1-5	TRBV19	CASSSYRDRDQPQHF
TRBJ2-5	TRBV5-6	CASSLYGQETQYF
TRBJ2-2	TRBV28	CASRNRGTAKTGELFF
TRBJ2-2	TRBV7-3	CASSPLSAQGVGELFF